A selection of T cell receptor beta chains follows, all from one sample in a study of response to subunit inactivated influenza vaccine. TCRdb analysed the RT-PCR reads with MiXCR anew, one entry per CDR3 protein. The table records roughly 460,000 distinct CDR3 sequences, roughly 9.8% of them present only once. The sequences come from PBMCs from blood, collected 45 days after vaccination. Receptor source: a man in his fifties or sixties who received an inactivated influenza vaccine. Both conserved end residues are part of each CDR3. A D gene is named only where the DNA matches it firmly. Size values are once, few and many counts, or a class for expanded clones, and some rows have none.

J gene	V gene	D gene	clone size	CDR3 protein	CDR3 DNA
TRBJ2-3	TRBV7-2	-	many	CASSLGDGDTQYF	TGTGCCAGCAGCTTGGGGGATGGAGATACGCAGTATTTT
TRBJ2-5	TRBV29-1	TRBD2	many	CSVSLAGETQYF	TGCAGCGTCTCCCTAGCGGGAGAGACCCAGTACTTC
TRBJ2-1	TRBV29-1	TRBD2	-	CSVKPATSGRADEQFF	TGCAGCGTAAAGCCGGCAACTAGCGGGAGAGCAGATGAGCAGTTCTTC
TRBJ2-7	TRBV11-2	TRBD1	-	CASSWTGFLYEQYF	TGTGCCAGCAGCTGGACAGGCTTTCTCTACGAGCAGTACTTC
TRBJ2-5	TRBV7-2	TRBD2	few	CASSLRASGRETQYF	TGTGCCAGCAGTCTTAGGGCTAGCGGCAGGGAGACCCAGTACTTC
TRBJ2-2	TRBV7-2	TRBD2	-	CASSLAGTSLTGELFF	TGTGCCAGCAGCTTAGCGGGGACTAGCCTCACCGGGGAGCTGTTTTTT
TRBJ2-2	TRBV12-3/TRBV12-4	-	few	CASSSRGRGDYTGELFF	TGTGCCAGCAGTTCGCGGGGACGAGGGGACTACACCGGGGAGCTGTTTTTT
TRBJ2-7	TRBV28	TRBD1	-	CASRRGAGQGFEQYF	TGTGCCAGCAGGAGGGGGGCTGGACAGGGGTTCGAGCAGTACTTC
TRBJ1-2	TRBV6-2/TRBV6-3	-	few	CASSYEGDYGYTF	TGTGCCAGCAGTTACGAGGGAGACTATGGCTACACCTTC
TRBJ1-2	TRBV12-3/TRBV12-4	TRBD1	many	CASSRQTGFGYTF	TGTGCCAGCAGTCGCCAGACAGGGTTTGGCTACACCTTC
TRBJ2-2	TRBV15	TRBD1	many	CATSRDPLTGAHNGELFF	TGTGCCACCAGCAGAGATCCCCTCACAGGGGCCCACAACGGGGAGCTGTTTTTT
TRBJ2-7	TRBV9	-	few	CASSVGRGTYEQYF	TGTGCCAGCAGCGTCGGGCGGGGTACCTACGAGCAGTACTTC
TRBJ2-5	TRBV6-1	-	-	CASSNRDWGEETQYF	TGTGCCAGCTCAAACCGGGACTGGGGGGAAGAGACCCAGTACTTC
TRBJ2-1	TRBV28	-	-	CASSPLGALYNEQFF	TGTGCCAGCAGCCCGTTGGGCGCGCTTTACAATGAGCAGTTCTTC